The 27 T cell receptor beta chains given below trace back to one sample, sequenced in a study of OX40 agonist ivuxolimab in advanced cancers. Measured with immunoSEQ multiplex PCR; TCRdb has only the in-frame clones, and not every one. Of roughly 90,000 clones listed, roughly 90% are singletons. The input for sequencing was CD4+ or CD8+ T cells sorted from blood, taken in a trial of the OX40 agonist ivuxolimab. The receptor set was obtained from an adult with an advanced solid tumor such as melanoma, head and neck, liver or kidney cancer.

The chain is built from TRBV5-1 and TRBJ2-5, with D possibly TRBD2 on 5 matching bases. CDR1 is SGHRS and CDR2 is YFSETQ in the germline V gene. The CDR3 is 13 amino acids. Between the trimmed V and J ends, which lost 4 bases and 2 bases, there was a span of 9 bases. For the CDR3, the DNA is TGCGCCAGCAGCCGGGGTCAACAAGAGACCCAGTACTTC. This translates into CASSRGQQETQYF.

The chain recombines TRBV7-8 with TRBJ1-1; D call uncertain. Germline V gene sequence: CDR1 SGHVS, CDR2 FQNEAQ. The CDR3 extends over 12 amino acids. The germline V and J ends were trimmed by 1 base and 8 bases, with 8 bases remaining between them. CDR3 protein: CASSLGSAEAFF. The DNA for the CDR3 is TGTGCCAGCAGCTTAGGGAGTGCGGAAGCTTTCTTT.

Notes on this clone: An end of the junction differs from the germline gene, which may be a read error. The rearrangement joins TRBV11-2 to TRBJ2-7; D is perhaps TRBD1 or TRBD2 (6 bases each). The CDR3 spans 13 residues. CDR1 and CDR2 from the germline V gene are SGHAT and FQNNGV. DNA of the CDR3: TGTGCCAGCAGCTTAGATCGGGGGCCATCTACTAATTTC. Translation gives CASSLDRGPSTNF.

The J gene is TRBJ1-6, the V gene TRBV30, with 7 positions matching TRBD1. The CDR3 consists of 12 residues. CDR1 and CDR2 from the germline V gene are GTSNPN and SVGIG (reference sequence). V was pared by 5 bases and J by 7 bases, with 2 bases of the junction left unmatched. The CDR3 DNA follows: TGTGCCTGGGCGGGACAGAATTCACCCCTCCACTTT. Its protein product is CAWAGQNSPLHF.

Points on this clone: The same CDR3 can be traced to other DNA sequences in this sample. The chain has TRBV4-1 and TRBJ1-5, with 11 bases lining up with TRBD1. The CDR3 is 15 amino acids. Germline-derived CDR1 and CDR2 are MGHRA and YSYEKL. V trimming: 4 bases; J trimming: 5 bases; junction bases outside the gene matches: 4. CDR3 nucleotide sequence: TGCGCCAGCAGCCCTCGGGACAGGGGGTATCAGCCCCAGCATTTT. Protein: CASSPRDRGYQPQHF.

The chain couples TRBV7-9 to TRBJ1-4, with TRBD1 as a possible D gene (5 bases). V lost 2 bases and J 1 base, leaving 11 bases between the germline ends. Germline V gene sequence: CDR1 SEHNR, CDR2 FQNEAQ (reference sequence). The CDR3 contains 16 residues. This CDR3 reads CASSLLAGGTNEKLFF. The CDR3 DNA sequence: TGTGCCAGCAGCTTACTGGCCGGGGGAACTAATGAAAAACTGTTTTTT.

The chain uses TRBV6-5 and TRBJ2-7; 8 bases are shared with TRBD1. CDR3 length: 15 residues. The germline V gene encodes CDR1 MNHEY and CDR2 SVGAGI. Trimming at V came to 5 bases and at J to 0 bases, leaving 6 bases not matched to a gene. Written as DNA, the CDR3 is TGTGCCAGCAGTCTGTCCGGGACAGGCTCCTACGAGCAGTACTTC. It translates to CASSLSGTGSYEQYF.

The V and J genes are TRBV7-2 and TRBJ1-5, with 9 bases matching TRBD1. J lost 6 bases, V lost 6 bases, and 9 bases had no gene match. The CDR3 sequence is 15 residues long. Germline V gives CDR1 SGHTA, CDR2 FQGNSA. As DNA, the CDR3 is TGTGCCAGCAGGGCCGGGACAGGGACGGGTCAGCCCCAGCATTTT. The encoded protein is CASRAGTGTGQPQHF.

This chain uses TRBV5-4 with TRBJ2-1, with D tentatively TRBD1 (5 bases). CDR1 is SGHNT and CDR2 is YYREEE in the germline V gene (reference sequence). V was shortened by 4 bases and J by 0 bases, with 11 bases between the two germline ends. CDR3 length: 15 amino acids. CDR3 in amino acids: CASSLGVNSYNEQFF. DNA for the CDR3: TGTGCCAGCAGCCTAGGGGTTAACTCCTACAATGAGCAGTTCTTC.

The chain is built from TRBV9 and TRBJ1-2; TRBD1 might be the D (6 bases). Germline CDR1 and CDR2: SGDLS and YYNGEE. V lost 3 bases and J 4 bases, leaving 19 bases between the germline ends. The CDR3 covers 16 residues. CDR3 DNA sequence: TGTGCCAGCAGCGCCCCCCAAGACAGGATATCCTATGGCTACACCTTC. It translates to CASSAPQDRISYGYTF.

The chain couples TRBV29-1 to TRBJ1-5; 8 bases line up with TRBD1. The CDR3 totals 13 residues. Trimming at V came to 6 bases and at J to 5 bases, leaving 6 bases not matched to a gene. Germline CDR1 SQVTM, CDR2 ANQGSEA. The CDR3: CSVRGQGDQPQHF. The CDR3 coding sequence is TGCAGCGTACGTGGACAGGGCGATCAGCCCCAGCATTTT.

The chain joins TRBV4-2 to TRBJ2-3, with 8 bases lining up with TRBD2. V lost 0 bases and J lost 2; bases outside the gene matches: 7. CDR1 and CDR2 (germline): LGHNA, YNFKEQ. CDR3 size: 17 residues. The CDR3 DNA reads TGTGCCAGCAGCCAAGATGGGACCGGGGGGGCCACAGATACGCAGTATTTT. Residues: CASSQDGTGGATDTQYF.

Written as DNA, the CDR3 is TGCGCCAGCAGCCAAGAGGCACAGATTAGCAATCAGCCCCAGCATTTT. Translated: CASSQEAQISNQPQHF. V and J are TRBV4-3 and TRBJ1-5; D gene uncertain. The ends were cut back, 0 bases at V and 0 bases at J, with 9 bases in the middle. This CDR3 contains 16 residues. The germline gives CDR1 LGHNA, CDR2 YSLEER.

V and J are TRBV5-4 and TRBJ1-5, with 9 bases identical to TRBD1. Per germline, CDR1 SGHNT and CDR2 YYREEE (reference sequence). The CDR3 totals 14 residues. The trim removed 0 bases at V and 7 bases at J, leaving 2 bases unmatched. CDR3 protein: CASSLGTGVQPQHF. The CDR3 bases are TGTGCCAGCAGCTTGGGGACAGGGGTACAGCCCCAGCATTTT. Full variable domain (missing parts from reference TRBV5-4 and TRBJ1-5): ETGVTQSPTHLIKTRGQQVTLRCSSQSGHNTVSWYQQALGQGPQFIFQYYREEENGRGNFPPRFSGLQFPNYSSELNVNALELDDSALYLCASSLGTGVQPQHFGDGTRLSIL.

CDR3 DNA: TGTGCCAGCAGCTTGGCCAGCATGAACACTGAAGCTTTCTTT. Amino acid sequence: CASSLASMNTEAFF. V gene TRBV5-4 combines with J gene TRBJ1-1, with D uncertain. This CDR3 comprises 14 residues. The V end lost 0 bases, the J end lost 0 bases, and 6 bases lay between the germline ends. Per germline, CDR1 SGHNT and CDR2 YYREEE (reference sequence).

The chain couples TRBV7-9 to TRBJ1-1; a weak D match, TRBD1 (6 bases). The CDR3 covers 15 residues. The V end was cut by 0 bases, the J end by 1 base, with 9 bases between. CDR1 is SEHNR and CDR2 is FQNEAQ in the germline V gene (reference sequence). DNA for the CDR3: TGTGCCAGCAGCTTAGCGGAGGGGGGGAACACTGAAGCTTTCTTT. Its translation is CASSLAEGGNTEAFF.

CDR3 coding DNA: TGTGCCAGCAGTTTCCTCGCCCCAGGTCGGCCTGAAGCTTTCTTT. Protein: CASSFLAPGRPEAFF. V and J are TRBV28 and TRBJ1-1; no clear D gene. CDR1 and CDR2 from the germline V gene are MDHEN and SYDVKM. The CDR3 sequence is 15 residues long. Trimming left V 3 bases short and J 6 bases short, with 17 bases between.

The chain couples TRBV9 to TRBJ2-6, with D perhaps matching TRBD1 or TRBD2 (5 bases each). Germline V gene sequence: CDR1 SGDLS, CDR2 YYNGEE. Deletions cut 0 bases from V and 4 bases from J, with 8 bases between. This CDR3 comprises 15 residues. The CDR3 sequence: CASSVDGTGANVLTF. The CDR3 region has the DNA TGTGCCAGCAGCGTAGACGGGACCGGGGCCAACGTCCTGACTTTC.

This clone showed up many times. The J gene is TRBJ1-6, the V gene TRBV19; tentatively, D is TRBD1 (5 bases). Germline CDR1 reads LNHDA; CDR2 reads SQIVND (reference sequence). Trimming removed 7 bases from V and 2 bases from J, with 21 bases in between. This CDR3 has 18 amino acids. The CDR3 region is CASTSTPGPGTYNSPLHF. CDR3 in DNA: TGTGCCAGTACCTCCACCCCGGGGCCTGGGACCTATAATTCACCCCTCCACTTT.

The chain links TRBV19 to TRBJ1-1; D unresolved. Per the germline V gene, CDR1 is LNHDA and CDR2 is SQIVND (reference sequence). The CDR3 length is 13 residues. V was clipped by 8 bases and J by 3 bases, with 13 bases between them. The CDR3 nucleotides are TGTGCCAGTGCCCTCTCCCCAGACACTGAAGCTTTCTTT. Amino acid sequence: CASALSPDTEAFF.

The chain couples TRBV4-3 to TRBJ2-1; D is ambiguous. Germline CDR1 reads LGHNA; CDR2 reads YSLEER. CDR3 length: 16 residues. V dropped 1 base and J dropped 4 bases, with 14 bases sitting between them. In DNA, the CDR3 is TGCGCCAGCAGCCAAGCTCCCACAGAGAAATACAATGAGCAGTTCTTC. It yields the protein CASSQAPTEKYNEQFF.

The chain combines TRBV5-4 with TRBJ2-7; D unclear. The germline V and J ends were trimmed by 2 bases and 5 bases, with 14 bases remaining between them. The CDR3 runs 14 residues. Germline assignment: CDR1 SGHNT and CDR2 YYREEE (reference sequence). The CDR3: CASSLRHGGDEQYF. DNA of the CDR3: TGTGCCAGCAGCTTACGACACGGTGGGGACGAGCAGTACTTC.

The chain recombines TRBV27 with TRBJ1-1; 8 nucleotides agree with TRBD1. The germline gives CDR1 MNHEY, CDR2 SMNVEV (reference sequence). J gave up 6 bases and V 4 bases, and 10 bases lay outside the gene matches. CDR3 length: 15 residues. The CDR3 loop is CASSSPTGAVPEAFF. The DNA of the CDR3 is TGTGCCAGCAGTTCACCGACAGGGGCCGTGCCTGAAGCTTTCTTT.

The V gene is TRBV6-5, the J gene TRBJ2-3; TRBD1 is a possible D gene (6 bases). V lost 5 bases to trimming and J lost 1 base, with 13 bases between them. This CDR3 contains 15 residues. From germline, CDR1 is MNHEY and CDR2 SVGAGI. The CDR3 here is CASSPRDTGTDTQYF. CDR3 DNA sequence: TGTGCCAGCAGTCCCCGGGACACTGGCACAGATACGCAGTATTTT.

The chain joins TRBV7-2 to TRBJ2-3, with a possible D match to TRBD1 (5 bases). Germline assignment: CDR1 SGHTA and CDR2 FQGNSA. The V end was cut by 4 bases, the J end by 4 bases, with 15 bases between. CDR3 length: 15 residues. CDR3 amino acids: CASSSPRGLADTQYF. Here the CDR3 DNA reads TGTGCCAGCAGCTCCCCTAGGGGTCTGGCAGATACGCAGTATTTT. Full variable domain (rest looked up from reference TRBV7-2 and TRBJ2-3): GAGVSQSPSNKVTEKGKDVELRCDPISGHTALYWYRQSLGQGLEFLIYFQGNSAPDKSGLPSDRFSAERTGGSVSTLTIQRTQQEDSAVYLCASSSPRGLADTQYFGPGTRLTVL.

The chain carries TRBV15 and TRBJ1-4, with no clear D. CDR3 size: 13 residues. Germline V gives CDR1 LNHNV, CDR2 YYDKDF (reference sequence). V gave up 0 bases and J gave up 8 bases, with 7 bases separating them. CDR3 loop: CATSRDPLEKLFF. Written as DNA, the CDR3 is TGTGCCACCAGCAGAGATCCTTTGGAAAAACTGTTTTTT.

CDR3 bases: TGTGCCAGCAGCCACGACCGCTACGAGCAGTACTTC. Translated, it gives CASSHDRYEQYF. The rearrangement links TRBV14 to TRBJ2-7; D gene unclear. This CDR3 is built from 12 residues. The V end was cut by 3 bases, the J end by 3 bases, with 6 bases between. Germline V CDR1 and CDR2: SGHDN, FVKESK.